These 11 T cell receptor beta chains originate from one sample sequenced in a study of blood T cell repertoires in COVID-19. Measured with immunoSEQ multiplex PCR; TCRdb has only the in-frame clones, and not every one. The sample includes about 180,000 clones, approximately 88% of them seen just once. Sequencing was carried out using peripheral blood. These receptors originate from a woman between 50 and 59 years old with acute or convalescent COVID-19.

CDR3 sequence: CASSYGQPGTEAFF. In DNA, the CDR3 is TGTGCCAGCAGCTACGGACAGCCCGGCACTGAAGCTTTCTTT. This chain links TRBV3-1 (or the pseudogene TRBV3-2) with TRBJ1-1; the D gene is possibly TRBD1 (6 bases). The CDR3 spans 14 residues. Germline lookup yields CDR1 LGHDT and CDR2 YNNKEL (reference sequence). V was cut by 5 bases and J by 4 bases, with 14 bases left in between.

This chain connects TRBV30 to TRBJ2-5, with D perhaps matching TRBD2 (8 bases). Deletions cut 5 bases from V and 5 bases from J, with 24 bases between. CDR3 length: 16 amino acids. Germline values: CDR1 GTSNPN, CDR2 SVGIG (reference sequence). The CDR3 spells CAWGGTASGSRETQYF. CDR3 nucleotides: TGTGCCTGGGGTGGGACAGCGAGCGGGAGCAGGGAGACCCAGTACTTC.

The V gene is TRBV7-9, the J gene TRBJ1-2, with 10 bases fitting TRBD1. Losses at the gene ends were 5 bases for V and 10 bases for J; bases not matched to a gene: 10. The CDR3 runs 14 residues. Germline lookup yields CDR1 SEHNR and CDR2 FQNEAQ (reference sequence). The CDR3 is CASSPRDRGNDYTF. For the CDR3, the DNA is TGTGCCAGCAGCCCACGGGACAGGGGTAATGACTACACCTTC. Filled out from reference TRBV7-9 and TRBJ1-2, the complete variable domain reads DTGVSQNPRHKITKRGQNVTFRCDPISEHNRLYWYRQTLGQGPEFLTYFQNEAQLEKSRLLSDRFSAERPKGSFSTLEIQRTEQGDSAMYLCASSPRDRGNDYTFGSGTRLTVV.

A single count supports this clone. This chain's CDR3 is CASTLTGGASTETQYF. CDR3 nucleotides: TGTGCCAGTACCCTAACAGGGGGCGCCTCCACCGAGACCCAGTACTTC. The gene calls are TRBV19 and TRBJ2-5; TRBD1 matches at 9 bases. This CDR3 has 16 amino acids. In germline, CDR1 is LNHDA, CDR2 SQIVND (reference sequence). V was clipped by 7 bases and J by 5 bases; unmatched bases: 14.

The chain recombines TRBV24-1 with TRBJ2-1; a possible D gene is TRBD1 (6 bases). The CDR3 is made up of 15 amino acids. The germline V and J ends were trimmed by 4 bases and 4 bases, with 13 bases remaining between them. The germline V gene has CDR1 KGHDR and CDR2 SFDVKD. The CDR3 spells CATSEAKGVYNEQFF. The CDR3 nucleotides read TGTGCCACCAGTGAAGCCAAGGGGGTGTACAATGAGCAGTTCTTC.

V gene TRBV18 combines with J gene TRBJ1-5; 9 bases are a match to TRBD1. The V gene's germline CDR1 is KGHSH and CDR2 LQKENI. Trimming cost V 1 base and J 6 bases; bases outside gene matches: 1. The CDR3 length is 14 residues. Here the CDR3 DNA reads TGTGCCAGCTCACCACGACAGGGGGGTCAGCCCCAGCATTTT. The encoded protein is CASSPRQGGQPQHF.

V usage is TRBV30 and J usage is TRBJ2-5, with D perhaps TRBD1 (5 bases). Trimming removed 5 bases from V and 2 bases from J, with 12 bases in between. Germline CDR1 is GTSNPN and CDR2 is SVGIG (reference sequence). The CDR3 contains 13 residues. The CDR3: CAWSWTPQETQYF. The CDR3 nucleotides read TGTGCCTGGTCGTGGACACCGCAAGAGACCCAGTACTTC.

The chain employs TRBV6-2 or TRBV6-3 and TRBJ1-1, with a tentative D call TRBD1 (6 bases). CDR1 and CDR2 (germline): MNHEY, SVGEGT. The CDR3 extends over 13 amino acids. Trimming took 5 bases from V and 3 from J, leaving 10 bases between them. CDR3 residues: CASSRGGHTEAFF. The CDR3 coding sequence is TGTGCCAGCAGTAGGGGGGGCCACACTGAAGCTTTCTTT.

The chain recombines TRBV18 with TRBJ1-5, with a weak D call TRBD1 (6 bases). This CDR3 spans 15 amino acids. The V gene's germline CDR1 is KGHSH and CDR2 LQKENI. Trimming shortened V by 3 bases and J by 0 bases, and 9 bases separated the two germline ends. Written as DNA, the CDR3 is TGTGCCAGCTCACCCCGGACAGATAGCAATCAGCCCCAGCATTTT. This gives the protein CASSPRTDSNQPQHF. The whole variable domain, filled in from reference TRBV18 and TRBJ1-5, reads NAGVMQNPRHLVRRRGQEARLRCSPMKGHSHVYWYRQLPEEGLKFMVYLQKENIIDESGMPKERFSAEFPKEGPSILRIQQVVRGDSAAYFCASSPRTDSNQPQHFGDGTRLSIL.

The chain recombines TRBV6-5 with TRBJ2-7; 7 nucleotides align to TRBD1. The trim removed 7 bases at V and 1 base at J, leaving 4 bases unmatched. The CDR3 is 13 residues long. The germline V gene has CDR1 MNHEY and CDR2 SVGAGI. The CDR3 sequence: CASTPGQSYEQYF. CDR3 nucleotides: TGTGCCAGCACTCCGGGACAGTCCTACGAGCAGTACTTC.

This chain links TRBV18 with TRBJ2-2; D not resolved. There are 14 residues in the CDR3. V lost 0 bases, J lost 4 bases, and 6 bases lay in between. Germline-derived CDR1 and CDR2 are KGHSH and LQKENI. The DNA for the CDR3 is TGTGCCAGCTCACCACCGGTCGGCACCGGGGAGCTGTTTTTT. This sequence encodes CASSPPVGTGELFF.